The 8 T cell receptor beta chains below were found in one sample sequenced in a study of shared clonotypes between healthy human individuals (dated by TCRdb to 2020 to 2022). Libraries were made using the immunoSEQ multiplex PCR assay. As stored in TCRdb, this immuneACCESS dataset retains in-frame rearrangements with V and J assigned. A fraction of the clones does not appear; measured against another copy, unresolved V genes explain less than half of the discrepancy, and the remainder lacks a known reason. This sample gives about 2.1 million clones in total; 85% to 95% of them show up just once. The leading ten clones occupy around 1.7% of the sample. CD8 naive samples were obtained by positive selection for CCR7 among CD45RO-negative cells, yielding a CD45RA+CCR7+ population from which TemRA cells were excluded. The sample comprised naive CD8+ T cells from PBMCs. This specimen's cell subset or site label, per the study, means: CD45RA+CCR7+. The receptor source for this set is a young man in good health. Some clones in this sample may be carry-over from other donors' samples.

The gene calls are TRBV25-1 and TRBJ2-5; tentative D call: TRBD1 (5 bases). V was shortened by 11 bases and J by 9 bases, with 19 bases between the two germline ends. The CDR3 is made up of 12 amino acids. CDR1 is MGHDK, CDR2 SYGVNS, per germline. CDR3 residues: CAVQVNELAQYF. DNA for the CDR3: TGTGCCGTACAGGTGAACGAGTTGGCCCAGTACTTC.

The chain joins TRBV20-1 to TRBJ1-2; D is ambiguous. The CDR3 spans 10 residues. Germline-derived CDR1 and CDR2 are DFQATT and SNEGSKA (reference sequence). CDR3 sequence (DNA): TGCAGCCCCGGGAGCTATGGCTACACCTTC. Translation: CSPGSYGYTF.

Written as DNA, the CDR3 is TGTGCCAGCAGCCAAGGACCTGGACTAGCGGGAGGGAAATGGAGTGAGCAGTTCTTC. Amino acid sequence: CASSQGPGLAGGKWSEQFF. The chain uses TRBV4-2 and TRBJ2-1; 15 nucleotides line up with TRBD2. With 1 base clipped from V and 9 bases from J, the junction kept 13 bases outside the gene matches. CDR1 is LGHNA and CDR2 is YNFKEQ in the germline V gene. CDR3 length: 19 amino acids.

This chain joins TRBV6-5 and TRBJ2-7; D might be TRBD1 or TRBD2, each matching 6 bases. V shed 0 bases and J shed 2 bases, with 14 bases lying between them. The CDR3 extends over 16 amino acids. Germline V gene lookup returns CDR1 MNHEY and CDR2 SVGAGI. Here the CDR3 reads CASSYSKGGIPYEQYF. The CDR3 bases are TGTGCCAGCAGTTACTCGAAAGGGGGGATCCCCTACGAGCAGTACTTC.

This sequence joins TRBV27 and TRBJ2-3; TRBD1 matches 8 bases. There are 14 residues in the CDR3. Germline values: CDR1 MNHEY, CDR2 SMNVEV (reference sequence). The trim removed 3 bases at V and 4 bases at J, leaving 3 bases unmatched. The CDR3 coding sequence is TGTGCCAGCAGTTTTCAGGGGGCGGCAGATACGCAGTATTTT. Translation: CASSFQGAADTQYF.

In regard to this clone: The same CDR3 can be traced to other DNA sequences in this sample. V gene TRBV18 combines with J gene TRBJ1-1; the D is unclear. Germline assignment: CDR1 KGHSH and CDR2 LQKENI. Between the trimmed V and J ends, which lost 2 bases and 2 bases, there was a span of 3 bases. This CDR3 has 12 amino acids. CDR3 DNA: TGTGCCAGCTCACCAGGAAACACTGAAGCTTTCTTT. Amino acid sequence: CASSPGNTEAFF.

The rearrangement uses TRBV5-8 and TRBJ2-2, with TRBD2 identical over 10 bases. Germline V gene lookup returns CDR1 SGHTS and CDR2 YDEGEE. The J segment lost 1 base and the V segment lost 4 bases, leaving 10 bases of the junction unmatched. The CDR3 sequence is 18 residues long. CDR3 sequence (DNA): TGTGCCAGCAGCGCAACATCACTAGCGGGAAGGAACACCGGGGAGCTGTTTTTT. Encoded protein: CASSATSLAGRNTGELFF.

The V call is TRBV29-1, the J call TRBJ2-1, with 7 bases matching TRBD1. CDR1 SQVTM and CDR2 ANQGSEA come from the germline V gene. This CDR3 is built from 14 residues. Trimming cost V 5 bases and J 4 bases; bases outside gene matches: 8. The CDR3 sequence: CSVIPRGNYNEQFF. CDR3 in DNA: TGCAGCGTTATACCCAGGGGGAATTACAATGAGCAGTTCTTC.